The source of this T cell receptor (beta chain) is a study of regulatory T cells in long-lasting Graves disease. Study conclusions and caveats: Persistent patients shared more public clonotypes (around 2,500) than new patients (approximately 1,000).

Library construction for TCR beta used iRepertoire HTBI primers and Arm-PCR of CDR3 regions. TCRdb re-analysed the multiplex PCR reads in MiXCR, keeping a single row per CDR3 protein. Among roughly 450,000 distinct CDR3 sequences listed, about 25% were seen once. Time point described: persistent/refractory GD, antithyroid drugs over 5 years with positive TRAb. There was RNA extracted from PBMCs, and the TCR library was made from it. This clonotype showed up many times. Its matching antigen is unknown. Trimming pared 2 bases from V and 3 bases from J, leaving 22 bases between. This CDR3 is 18 amino acids long. Looked up from germline, CDR1 is SNHLY and CDR2 is FYNNEI.

This receptor was obtained from a female donor with Graves disease. J is TRBJ2-5 and V is TRBV2; D is ambiguous. The specimen was peripheral blood mononuclear cells (PBMCs), collected when the disease was refractory, from a patient treated with antithyroid drugs. CDR3 residues: CASSEWERLEIKKETQYF. In DNA form, the CDR3 reads TGTGCCAGCAGTGAATGGGAACGACTCGAAATCAAAAAAGAGACCCAGTACTTC.